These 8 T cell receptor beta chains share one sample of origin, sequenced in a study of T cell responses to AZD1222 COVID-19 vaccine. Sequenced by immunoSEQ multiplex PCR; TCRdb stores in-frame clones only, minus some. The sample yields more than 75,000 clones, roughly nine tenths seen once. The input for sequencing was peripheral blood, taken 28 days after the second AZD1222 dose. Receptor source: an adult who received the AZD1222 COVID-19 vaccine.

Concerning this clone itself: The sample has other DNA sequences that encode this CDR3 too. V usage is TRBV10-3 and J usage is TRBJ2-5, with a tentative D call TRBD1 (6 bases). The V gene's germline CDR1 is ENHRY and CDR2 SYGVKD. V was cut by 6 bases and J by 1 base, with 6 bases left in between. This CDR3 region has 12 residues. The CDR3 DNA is TGTGCCATCAGGGACAGCCAAGAGACCCAGTACTTC. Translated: CAIRDSQETQYF.

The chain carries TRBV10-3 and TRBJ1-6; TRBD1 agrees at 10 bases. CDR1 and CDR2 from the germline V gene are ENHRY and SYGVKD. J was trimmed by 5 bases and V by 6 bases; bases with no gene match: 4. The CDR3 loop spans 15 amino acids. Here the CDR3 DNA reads TGTGCCATCAGGCCCGGGACAGGGGATAATTCACCCCTCCACTTT. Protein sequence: CAIRPGTGDNSPLHF.

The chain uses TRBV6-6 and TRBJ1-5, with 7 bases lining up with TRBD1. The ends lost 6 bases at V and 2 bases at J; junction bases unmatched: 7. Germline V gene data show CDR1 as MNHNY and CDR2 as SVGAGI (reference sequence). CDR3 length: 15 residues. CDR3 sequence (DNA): TGTGCCAGCAGGGAGACAGGGCTGGGCAATCAGCCCCAGCATTTT. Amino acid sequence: CASRETGLGNQPQHF.

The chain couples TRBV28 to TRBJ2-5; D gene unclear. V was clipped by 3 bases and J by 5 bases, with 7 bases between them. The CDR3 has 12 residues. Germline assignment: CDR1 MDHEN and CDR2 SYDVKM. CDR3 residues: CASSFLRETQYF. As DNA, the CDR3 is TGTGCCAGCAGTTTTCTCCGGGAGACCCAGTACTTC.

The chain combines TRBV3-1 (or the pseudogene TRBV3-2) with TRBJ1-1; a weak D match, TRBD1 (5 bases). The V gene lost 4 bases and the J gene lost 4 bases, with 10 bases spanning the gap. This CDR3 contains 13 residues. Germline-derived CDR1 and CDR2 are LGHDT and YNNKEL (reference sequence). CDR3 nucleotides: TGTGCCAGCAGCCTCCGGGGGGGCACTGAAGCTTTCTTT. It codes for CASSLRGGTEAFF.

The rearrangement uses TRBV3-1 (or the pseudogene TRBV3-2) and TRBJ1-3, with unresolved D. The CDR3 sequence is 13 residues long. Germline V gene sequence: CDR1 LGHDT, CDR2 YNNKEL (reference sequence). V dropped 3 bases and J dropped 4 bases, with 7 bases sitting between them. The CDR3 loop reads CASSHDKGNTIYF. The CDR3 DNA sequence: TGTGCCAGCAGCCACGATAAGGGAAACACCATATATTTT.

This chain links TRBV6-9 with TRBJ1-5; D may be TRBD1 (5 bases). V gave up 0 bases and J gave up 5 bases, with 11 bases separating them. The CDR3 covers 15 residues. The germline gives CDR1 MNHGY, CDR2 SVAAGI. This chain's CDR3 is CASSYSKGRYQPQHF. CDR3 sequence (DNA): TGTGCCAGCAGTTATTCAAAGGGACGGTATCAGCCCCAGCATTTT.

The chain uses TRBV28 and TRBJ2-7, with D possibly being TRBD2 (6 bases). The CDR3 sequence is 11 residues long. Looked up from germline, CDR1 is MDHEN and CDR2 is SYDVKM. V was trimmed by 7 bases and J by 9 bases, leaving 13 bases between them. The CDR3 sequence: CASTSGVSQYF. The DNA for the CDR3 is TGTGCCAGCACATCGGGGGTCTCGCAGTACTTC. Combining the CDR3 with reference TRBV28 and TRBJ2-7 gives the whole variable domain DVKVTQSSRYLVKRTGEKVFLECVQDMDHENMFWYRQDPGLGLRLIYFSYDVKMKEKGDIPEGYSVSREKKERFSLILESASTNQTSMYLCASTSGVSQYFGPGTRLTVT.